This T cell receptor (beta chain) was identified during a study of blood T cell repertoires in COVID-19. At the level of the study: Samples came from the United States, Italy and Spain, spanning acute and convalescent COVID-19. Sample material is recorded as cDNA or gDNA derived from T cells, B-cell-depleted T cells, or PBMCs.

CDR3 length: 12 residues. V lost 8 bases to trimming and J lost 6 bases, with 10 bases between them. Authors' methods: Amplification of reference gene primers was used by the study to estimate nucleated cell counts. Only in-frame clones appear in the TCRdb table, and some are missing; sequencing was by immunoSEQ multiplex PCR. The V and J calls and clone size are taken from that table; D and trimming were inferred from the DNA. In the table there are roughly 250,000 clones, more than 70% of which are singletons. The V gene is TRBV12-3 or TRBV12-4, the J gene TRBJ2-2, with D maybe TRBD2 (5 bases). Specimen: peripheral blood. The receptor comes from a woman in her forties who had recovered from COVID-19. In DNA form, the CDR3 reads TGTGCCAGCGGACTTGGGCCCGGGGAGCTGTTTTTT. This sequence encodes CASGLGPGELFF.